This entry lists 27 T cell receptor beta chains sequenced from one sample in a study of beta chain features in type 1 diabetes. Since all of the isolated RNA was reverse transcribed, expressed TCRB transcripts were what got sequenced. The protocol was immunoSEQ multiplex PCR, while the TCRdb copy is restricted to in-frame clones and leaves out a portion. The data hold some 270,000 clones, with about 8.5% observed a single time. The sample comprised central memory CD4+ T cells from blood. The source is a woman under 30 in good health.

This clone was detected a few times. The DNA of the CDR3 is TGTGCCAGCAGCTTAGGGGCAGCGGGCGTGGGCGAGCAGTACTTC. It encodes CASSLGAAGVGEQYF. The rearrangement joins TRBV7-8 to TRBJ2-7; TRBD2 might be the D (6 bases). Germline values: CDR1 SGHVS, CDR2 FQNEAQ. The CDR3 length is 15 residues. V was shortened by 1 base and J by 6 bases, with 16 bases between the two germline ends.

This clone was counted many times. The chain has TRBV28 and TRBJ2-6, with 7 bases fitting TRBD2. This CDR3 spans 18 amino acids. CDR1 is MDHEN and CDR2 is SYDVKM in the germline V gene. V was pared by 5 bases and J by 0 bases, with 10 bases of the junction left unmatched. The CDR3 here is CASSHGGNLYSGANVLTF. The CDR3 bases are TGTGCCAGCAGTCACGGGGGGAACCTTTACTCTGGGGCCAACGTCCTGACTTTC.

This rearrangement joins TRBV7-8 to TRBJ2-1; D perhaps matches TRBD2 (5 bases). The length of the CDR3 is 15 residues. Per germline, CDR1 SGHVS and CDR2 FQNEAQ. With 5 bases removed from V and 3 bases from J, the gap between germline ends came to 14 bases. The CDR3 DNA follows: TGTGCCAGCAGCACAGCTAGCAGCAGCTACAATGAGCAGTTCTTC. The encoded protein is CASSTASSSYNEQFF.

This sequence joins TRBV4-2 and TRBJ2-2; TRBD1 is a possible D gene (5 bases). V lost 0 bases and J 1 base, leaving 12 bases between the germline ends. CDR1 LGHNA and CDR2 YNFKEQ come from the germline V gene. CDR3 size: 17 residues. Here the CDR3 reads CASSQDGQGGNTGELFF. The CDR3, as DNA: TGTGCCAGCAGCCAAGATGGCCAGGGCGGGAACACCGGGGAGCTGTTTTTT.

The table lists this clone with a few counts. The J gene is TRBJ2-1, the V gene TRBV9; tentatively, D is TRBD1 or TRBD2 (5 bases each). Germline V CDR1 and CDR2: SGDLS, YYNGEE. The CDR3 is 15 amino acids. Trimming took 4 bases from V and 0 from J, leaving 11 bases between them. CDR3 region: CASSLEGTSYNEQFF. The CDR3 DNA is TGTGCCAGCAGCTTAGAGGGGACCTCCTACAATGAGCAGTTCTTC.

V usage is TRBV11-1 and J usage is TRBJ2-5, with TRBD1 as a possible D gene (6 bases). The CDR3 is 16 residues long. Germline V CDR1 and CDR2: SGHAT, FQDESV (reference sequence). Trimming took off 2 bases at V and 1 base at J, with 14 bases between the two ends. The CDR3 sequence: CASSLRGQRGQETQYF. CDR3 sequence (DNA): TGTGCCAGCAGCTTAAGGGGACAAAGGGGCCAAGAGACCCAGTACTTC. The full variable domain, rest sourced from reference TRBV11-1 and TRBJ2-5, is EAEVAQSPRYKITEKSQAVAFWCDPISGHATLYWYRQILGQGPELLVQFQDESVVDDSQLPKDRFSAERLKGVDSTLKIQPAELGDSAMYLCASSLRGQRGQETQYFGPGTRLLVL.

This clone was picked up many times. This chain uses TRBV27 with TRBJ2-6; D is undetermined. The CDR3 extends over 15 amino acids. V gave up 2 bases and J gave up 2 bases, with 7 bases separating them. Germline V gene data show CDR1 as MNHEY and CDR2 as SMNVEV (reference sequence). The CDR3: CASSLMWTGANVLTF. In nucleotides, the CDR3 is TGTGCCAGCAGTTTAATGTGGACTGGGGCCAACGTCCTGACTTTC.

This clone has more than one count but fewer than ten. J is TRBJ1-1 and V is TRBV28, with D perhaps TRBD1 (6 bases). The CDR3 loop spans 12 amino acids. The V end lost 8 bases, the J end lost 4 bases, and 11 bases lay between the germline ends. Germline CDR1 and CDR2: MDHEN and SYDVKM. The CDR3 nucleotides read TGTGCCAGCCGGGGGCGGGGCACTGAAGCTTTCTTT. Its translation is CASRGRGTEAFF.

This clone was detected only a few times. This sequence joins TRBV4-1 and TRBJ1-2, with TRBD1 matching over 7 bases. The V gene end was trimmed by 3 bases and the J gene end by 3 bases; junction bases not matched to a gene: 10. From germline, CDR1 is MGHRA and CDR2 YSYEKL. The CDR3 covers 16 residues. CDR3 protein: CASSHPRQGLDYGYTF. CDR3 DNA: TGCGCCAGCAGCCACCCTCGACAGGGTCTAGACTATGGCTACACCTTC.

This clone has only a few counts. The V call is TRBV30, the J call TRBJ2-6; D is perhaps TRBD1 or TRBD2 (6 bases each). Trimming pared 5 bases from V and 2 bases from J, leaving 19 bases between. Germline lookup yields CDR1 GTSNPN and CDR2 SVGIG (reference sequence). This CDR3 has 17 amino acids. CDR3 residues: CAWGRGVSKTGANVLTF. The CDR3 nucleotides read TGTGCCTGGGGTAGGGGGGTTTCAAAAACTGGGGCCAACGTCCTGACTTTC.

The table lists this clone with a few counts. The chain couples TRBV9 to TRBJ2-7; D ambiguous. The CDR3 loop spans 13 amino acids. Between the trimmed V and J ends, which lost 0 bases and 5 bases, there was a span of 9 bases. Germline CDR1 SGDLS, CDR2 YYNGEE. CDR3 sequence (DNA): TGTGCCAGCAGCGTAGATCGACGTGACGAGCAGTACTTC. Amino acids: CASSVDRRDEQYF.

This clone was recorded a few times. The rearrangement uses TRBV28 and TRBJ1-5, with 10 bases fitting TRBD1. V was clipped by 2 bases and J by 6 bases; unmatched bases: 4. The CDR3 runs to 15 residues. Germline V gives CDR1 MDHEN, CDR2 SYDVKM. The CDR3 DNA is TGTGCCAGCAGTTTAGACAGGGGGCTAGTTCAGCCCCAGCATTTT. This gives the protein CASSLDRGLVQPQHF.

The chain combines TRBV28 with TRBJ1-2; D is uncertain. CDR1 is MDHEN, CDR2 SYDVKM, per germline. CDR3 length: 13 residues. The V and J ends lost 2 bases and 1 base respectively, with 5 bases between them. CDR3 amino acids: CASSLSVNYGYTF. For the CDR3, the DNA is TGTGCCAGCAGTTTAAGCGTTAACTATGGCTACACCTTC.

Only a few counts were recorded for this clone. This sequence joins TRBV18 and TRBJ2-2; the D is unclear. V was cut by 5 bases and J by 2 bases, with 3 bases left in between. Per the germline V gene, CDR1 is KGHSH and CDR2 is LQKENI. The CDR3 is 12 residues long. CDR3: CASSSNTGELFF. CDR3 DNA: TGTGCCAGCTCATCCAACACCGGGGAGCTGTTTTTT.

The CDR3 region is CASSARGTEAFF. CDR3 DNA: TGTGCCAGCTCGGCCCGGGGGACTGAAGCTTTCTTT. This chain links TRBV18 with TRBJ1-1, with D tentatively TRBD1 (5 bases). Trimming cost V 6 bases and J 5 bases, with 10 bases left between them. The germline V gene encodes CDR1 KGHSH and CDR2 LQKENI. This CDR3 is 12 amino acids long.

V usage is TRBV5-6 and J usage is TRBJ2-2, with D tentatively TRBD2 (5 bases). CDR1 is SGHDT, CDR2 YYEEEE, per germline. The length of the CDR3 is 14 residues. The V gene lost 1 base and the J gene lost 5 bases, with 9 bases spanning the gap. DNA for the CDR3: TGTGCCAGCAGCTTGAGGACTGGGACCGGGGAGCTGTTTTTT. This gives the protein CASSLRTGTGELFF.

This clone was recorded a few times. The rearrangement links TRBV27 to TRBJ1-6; tentatively, D is TRBD1 (5 bases). V was clipped by 4 bases and J by 6 bases, with 19 bases between them. Germline V lookup: CDR1 MNHEY, CDR2 SMNVEV (reference sequence). This CDR3 spans 17 amino acids. For the CDR3, the DNA is TGTGCCAGCAGTTCCCCCTTCGGGCAGGGAGCTAATTCACCCCTCCACTTT. This codes for CASSSPFGQGANSPLHF.

The chain carries TRBV6-5 and TRBJ1-1; D remains ambiguous. From germline, CDR1 is MNHEY and CDR2 SVGAGI. Trimming pared 5 bases from V and 6 bases from J, leaving 13 bases between. This CDR3 is built from 13 residues. In nucleotides, the CDR3 is TGTGCCAGCAGTCCCCGAGGCACGGCTGAAGCTTTCTTT. Translation gives CASSPRGTAEAFF.

A note on this clone: This sequence may be a read error, since a much larger clone differs from it by one base. This chain joins TRBV7-8 and TRBJ1-1; unclear D gene. Germline V CDR1 and CDR2: SGHVS, FQNEAQ. Trimming left V 5 bases short and J 1 base short, with 5 bases between. The CDR3 runs 12 residues. The CDR3 reads CASSIGNTEAFF. The CDR3 region has the DNA TGTGCCAGCAGCATAGGGAACACTGAAGCTTTCTTT.

This clone was seen a handful of times. This sequence joins TRBV18 and TRBJ1-2, with no clear D. Germline V CDR1 and CDR2: KGHSH, LQKENI. V lost 2 bases, J lost 7 bases, and 11 bases lay in between. CDR3 length: 13 amino acids. DNA of the CDR3: TGTGCCAGCTCACCAGAGGGCCTAGGTGGCTACACCTTC. It is translated as CASSPEGLGGYTF.

The table lists this clone with many counts. The genes are TRBV2 and TRBJ2-1; TRBD1 is a possible D gene (6 bases). Germline CDR1 SNHLY, CDR2 FYNNEI. This CDR3 is 14 amino acids long. V lost 6 bases, J lost 6 bases, and 15 bases lay in between. CDR3 loop: CASRIGLDSNEQFF. CDR3 in DNA: TGTGCCAGCAGGATAGGGTTGGACAGCAATGAGCAGTTCTTC.

The table lists this clone with a few counts. The V gene is TRBV30, the J gene TRBJ2-5; D call uncertain. Germline CDR1 reads GTSNPN; CDR2 reads SVGIG (reference sequence). Trimming shortened V by 0 bases and J by 5 bases, and 10 bases separated the two germline ends. The CDR3 has 13 amino acids. The CDR3 bases are TGTGCCTGGAGTGTCATCCCCCGGGAGACCCAGTACTTC. It yields the protein CAWSVIPRETQYF.

This clone occurred many times. The CDR3 reads CASRKTGANVLTF. In nucleotides, the CDR3 is TGTGCCAGCAGAAAGACAGGCGCCAACGTCCTGACTTTC. V gene TRBV27 combines with J gene TRBJ2-6; D is perhaps TRBD1 (6 bases). The ends were cut back, 6 bases at V and 7 bases at J, with 10 bases in the middle. The CDR3 spans 13 residues. In germline, CDR1 is MNHEY, CDR2 SMNVEV (reference sequence).

V and J are TRBV5-8 and TRBJ2-5; TRBD1 matches 7 bases. CDR1 is SGHTS and CDR2 is YDEGEE in the germline V gene. This CDR3 region has 13 residues. V lost 4 bases and J lost 6; bases outside the gene matches: 6. The CDR3 spells CASSPGQTQTQYF. The CDR3 nucleotides are TGTGCCAGCAGCCCGGGACAGACTCAGACCCAGTACTTC.

V is TRBV11-3 and J is TRBJ2-1; D is uncertain. The germline V gene encodes CDR1 SGHNT and CDR2 YENEEA. V lost 2 bases to trimming and J lost 0 bases, with 11 bases between them. The CDR3 has 16 amino acids. CDR3 nucleotides: TGTGCCAGCAGCTTACCGGGTGCTGTCTCCTACAATGAGCAGTTCTTC. This codes for CASSLPGAVSYNEQFF.

This clone was picked up many times. V is TRBV2 and J is TRBJ2-3, with no clear D. V dropped 7 bases and J dropped 0 bases, with 14 bases sitting between them. CDR1 is SNHLY and CDR2 is FYNNEI in the germline V gene. The CDR3 is 15 amino acids. CDR3 loop: CASTAVSPSTDTQYF. The CDR3 DNA is TGTGCCAGCACAGCAGTTAGCCCTAGCACAGATACGCAGTATTTT.

In this sample, this clone turned up a few times. V and J are TRBV18 and TRBJ2-3, with no clear D. This CDR3 has 14 residues. Germline CDR1 and CDR2: KGHSH and LQKENI. V was trimmed by 2 bases and J by 2 bases, leaving 8 bases between them. The CDR3 here is CASSPEKNTDTQYF. In DNA form, the CDR3 reads TGTGCCAGCTCACCAGAGAAGAACACAGATACGCAGTATTTT.